These 23 T cell receptor beta chains share one sample of origin, sequenced in a study of cytomegalovirus exposure and HLA in healthy donors. The PCR employed 60 Vbeta primers together with 13 Jbeta primers. Data came from immunoSEQ multiplex PCR; TCRdb stores just in-frame clones and leaves some out. The sample includes roughly 160,000 clones, about three quarters of them seen just once. Sequencing used PBMCs. Receptors were obtained from a female donor in good health and CMV-seronegative.

J is TRBJ1-4 and V is TRBV13; the D gene is possibly TRBD1 (5 bases). V lost 5 bases to trimming and J lost 0 bases, with 13 bases between them. In germline, CDR1 is PRHDT, CDR2 FYEKMQ (reference sequence). There are 16 residues in the CDR3. In nucleotides, the CDR3 is TGTGCCAGCAGCCCCTTGGGGGGGTCAACTAATGAAAAACTGTTTTTT. Translating gives CASSPLGGSTNEKLFF.

This sequence joins TRBV2 and TRBJ1-2; 7 nucleotides align to TRBD1. CDR1 and CDR2 (germline): SNHLY, FYNNEI. The CDR3 consists of 15 residues. Trimming at V came to 5 bases and at J to 5 bases, leaving 11 bases not matched to a gene. The CDR3 sequence is CASSSTTGSSYGYTF. The CDR3 DNA follows: TGTGCCAGCAGTTCGACGACAGGGTCTTCTTATGGCTACACCTTC.

Notes on this clone: Germline and junction disagree at one end, which may indicate a read error. In DNA, the CDR3 is TGTGCTAGCAGCTTGGGACTAGCGAGCACAGATACGCAGTATTTT. Translation: CASSLGLASTDTQYF. The chain is built from TRBV7-7 and TRBJ2-3; 10 bases are shared with TRBD2. This CDR3 has 15 residues. Germline V gene sequence: CDR1 SSHAT, CDR2 FNYEAQ (reference sequence).

J is TRBJ2-2 and V is TRBV4-2, with 10 bases that match TRBD1. V dropped 5 bases and J dropped 5; count of bases not matched to a gene: 5. CDR1 and CDR2 from the germline V gene are LGHNA and YNFKEQ. This CDR3 has 15 residues. The CDR3 here is CASSWRTGGTGELFF. CDR3 coding DNA: TGTGCCAGCAGCTGGCGGACAGGGGGAACCGGGGAGCTGTTTTTT.

V usage is TRBV6-5 and J usage is TRBJ1-1; no reliable D call. Trimming pared 4 bases from V and 4 bases from J, leaving 13 bases between. The CDR3 has 14 amino acids. CDR1 is MNHEY, CDR2 SVGAGI, per germline. Here the CDR3 reads CASSFTGSPTEAFF. CDR3 bases: TGTGCCAGCAGTTTTACGGGGAGTCCCACTGAAGCTTTCTTT.

The chain combines TRBV4-2 with TRBJ1-6; 9 bases map to TRBD1. V trimming: 1 base; J trimming: 0 bases; junction bases outside the gene matches: 10. The germline CDR1 and CDR2 sequences are LGHNA and YNFKEQ. The CDR3 has 20 residues. In DNA form, the CDR3 reads TGTGCCAGCAGCCAAGTAGTCGGGACAGGGCCCATCTCCTATAATTCACCCCTCCACTTT. Its translation is CASSQVVGTGPISYNSPLHF.

The V and J genes are TRBV15 and TRBJ2-3; 9 bases are shared with TRBD1. The junction had 17 bases not matched to a gene; V was cut back by 6 bases and J by 4 bases. The CDR3 has 18 amino acids. Germline CDR1 and CDR2: LNHNV and YYDKDF (reference sequence). The CDR3 is CATRGGTGPSDIADTQYF. The CDR3 DNA follows: TGTGCCACCAGAGGGGGGACAGGGCCTTCAGATATAGCAGATACGCAGTATTTT.

The rearrangement links TRBV18 to TRBJ1-4; no reliable D call. The CDR3 length is 13 residues. V was trimmed by 3 bases and J by 10 bases, leaving 12 bases between them. CDR1 is KGHSH, CDR2 LQKENI, per germline. The CDR3 DNA reads TGTGCCAGCTCACCCAGTGACACCCGAAAACTGTTTTTT. It translates to CASSPSDTRKLFF.

The chain recombines TRBV5-1 with TRBJ2-5; 9 bases fit TRBD1. Per the germline V gene, CDR1 is SGHRS and CDR2 is YFSETQ. CDR3 length: 15 amino acids. Germline trimming cut 7 bases from V and 5 bases from J; bases unmatched to any gene: 12. Here the CDR3 reads CASQRSGQGGETQYF. The CDR3 bases are TGCGCCAGCCAACGTTCGGGACAGGGAGGGGAGACCCAGTACTTC.

This rearrangement joins TRBV30 to TRBJ2-6; tentative D call: TRBD2 (6 bases). The CDR3 has 14 residues. V lost 5 bases to trimming and J lost 0 bases, with 8 bases between them. The germline CDR1 and CDR2 sequences are GTSNPN and SVGIG (reference sequence). CDR3 DNA: TGTGCCTGGGGGGGGTTCTCTGGGGCCAACGTCCTGACTTTC. As protein: CAWGGFSGANVLTF.

This chain links TRBV28 with TRBJ2-1; 8 bases line up with TRBD1. V lost 7 bases to trimming and J lost 14 bases; unmatched junction nucleotides: 7. This CDR3 comprises 11 residues. Germline loops: CDR1 MDHEN, CDR2 SYDVKM. In DNA, the CDR3 is TGTGCCAGCAACGACAGGGGAAGGGAGTTCTTC. Its translation: CASNDRGREFF.

This clone was counted a single time. The chain combines TRBV5-4 with TRBJ2-3; 8 positions agree with TRBD1. Germline V lookup: CDR1 SGHNT, CDR2 YYREEE (reference sequence). Unmatched junction bases numbered 2, after V lost 4 bases and J lost 1 base. This CDR3 is built from 14 residues. The CDR3 spells CASSPDRGTDTQYF. CDR3 DNA sequence: TGTGCCAGCAGCCCGGACAGGGGCACAGATACGCAGTATTTT.

The rearrangement links TRBV29-1 to TRBJ1-6; no clear D gene. The CDR3 totals 14 residues. Between the trimmed V and J ends, which lost 3 bases and 5 bases, there was a span of 11 bases. Germline V gives CDR1 SQVTM, CDR2 ANQGSEA. The CDR3 here is CSVDVRRDNSPLHF. CDR3 sequence (DNA): TGCAGCGTTGATGTAAGACGGGATAATTCACCCCTCCACTTT. Filled out from reference TRBV29-1 and TRBJ1-6, the complete variable domain reads SAVISQKPSRDICQRGTSLTIQCQVDSQVTMMFWYRQQPGQSLTLIATANQGSEATYESGFVIDKFPISRPNLTFSTLTVSNMSPEDSSIYLCSVDVRRDNSPLHFGNGTRLTVT.

This sequence joins TRBV27 and TRBJ2-5; no firm D call. The DNA end lines up better with TRBJ2-7; the J call may be wrong. Germline V CDR1 and CDR2: MNHEY, SMNVEV (reference sequence). The CDR3 has 15 residues. CDR3 bases: TGTGCCAGCAGTTTATCCCCCGGGCGAGACTACGAGCAGTACTTC. It encodes CASSLSPGRDYEQYF.

The gene calls are TRBV7-9 and TRBJ1-5, with D unclear. The ends were cut back, 0 bases at V and 3 bases at J, with 9 bases in the middle. Germline V gene data show CDR1 as SEHNR and CDR2 as FQNEAQ (reference sequence). This CDR3 spans 15 amino acids. The CDR3 DNA sequence: TGTGCCAGCAGCTTAGCGTCAGAATACAATCAGCCCCAGCATTTT. This codes for CASSLASEYNQPQHF.

The J gene is TRBJ2-1, the V gene TRBV6-5; D may be TRBD1 (5 bases). This CDR3 has 13 residues. The V end lost 6 bases, the J end lost 9 bases, and 15 bases lay between the germline ends. In germline, CDR1 is MNHEY, CDR2 SVGAGI. The CDR3 region is CASRPIHRTEQFF. The CDR3 nucleotides are TGTGCCAGCAGACCCATACACAGGACTGAGCAGTTCTTC.

This clone has only a few counts. The chain recombines TRBV7-9 with TRBJ1-2, with TRBD1 identical over 9 bases. The CDR3 runs to 16 residues. Germline CDR1 is SEHNR and CDR2 is FQNEAQ (reference sequence). Germline trimming cut 4 bases from V and 4 bases from J; bases unmatched to any gene: 10. The CDR3 DNA is TGTGCCAGCAGCTCCGACCGGACAGGGGCTATCTATGGCTACACCTTC. This gives the protein CASSSDRTGAIYGYTF.

The CDR3 loop is CASSEEQGKGGYEQYF. As DNA, the CDR3 is TGTGCCAGCAGTGAAGAACAGGGGAAGGGCGGCTACGAGCAGTACTTC. V and J are TRBV2 and TRBJ2-5, with 7 bases matching TRBD1. The DNA matches TRBJ2-7 better at its end, which makes the J call doubtful. The germline gives CDR1 SNHLY, CDR2 FYNNEI. The length of the CDR3 is 16 residues.

The rearrangement uses TRBV19 and TRBJ2-1; the D gene is possibly TRBD2 (5 bases). The length of the CDR3 is 13 residues. V shed 5 bases and J shed 7 bases, with 12 bases lying between them. Germline V gene sequence: CDR1 LNHDA, CDR2 SQIVND (reference sequence). CDR3 in amino acids: CASSAGPWNEQFF. The DNA of the CDR3 is TGTGCCAGTAGTGCGGGCCCTTGGAATGAGCAGTTCTTC.

This chain links TRBV4-2 with TRBJ1-2, with D possibly being TRBD1 (6 bases). Germline V gene data show CDR1 as LGHNA and CDR2 as YNFKEQ. CDR3 size: 15 residues. Deletions cut 4 bases from V and 3 bases from J, with 15 bases between. CDR3 nucleotides: TGTGCCAGCAGCCTCCATACGGGGGGCGACTATGGCTACACCTTC. Residues: CASSLHTGGDYGYTF.

The chain couples TRBV15 to TRBJ1-5; a weak D match, TRBD1 (5 bases). Germline V gene data show CDR1 as LNHNV and CDR2 as YYDKDF (reference sequence). The germline V and J ends were trimmed by 2 bases and 5 bases, with 22 bases remaining between them. CDR3 size: 18 residues. The CDR3 coding sequence is TGTGCCACCAGCAGACGGGTCTCAGGCAGGGTGGCAGATCAGCCCCAGCATTTT. It codes for CATSRRVSGRVADQPQHF.

This chain connects TRBV28 to TRBJ2-5, with 16 bases fitting TRBD2. The CDR3 has 15 amino acids. The V and J ends lost 9 bases and 5 bases, in that order; junction bases with no gene match: 6. Germline V gene lookup returns CDR1 MDHEN and CDR2 SYDVKM. In nucleotides, the CDR3 is TGTGCCAGTGGGACTAGCGGGAGGGTTGGTGAGACCCAGTACTTC. Translation: CASGTSGRVGETQYF.

The J gene is TRBJ1-2, the V gene TRBV5-1; maybe TRBD1 (5 bases). CDR1 is SGHRS and CDR2 is YFSETQ in the germline V gene. Trimming took 1 base from V and 0 from J, leaving 10 bases between them. This CDR3 is built from 15 residues. The CDR3 bases are TGCGCCAGCAGCTTGACTCGGGGGACTAACTATGGCTACACCTTC. This codes for CASSLTRGTNYGYTF.